This section outlines one T cell receptor (beta chain) sequence together with its context. The antigen is undetermined. Trimming removed 4 bases at V and 0 bases at J, with 21 bases between. The V gene's germline CDR1 is KGHSH and CDR2 LQKENI. There are 18 residues in the CDR3. The data stem from a study of shared clonotypes between healthy human individuals. The study, taken as a whole, reports: In contrast to clonotypes shared by all four donors, non-shared clonotypes had lower generation probabilities.

Under the authors' procedure: Junction-only immunoSEQ data arrived without quality scores, meaning filtering differed. The table came from immunoSEQ multiplex PCR; TCRdb's copy has only in-frame clones and leaves some out. The DNA was the basis for D and trimming; V, J and clone size are from that table. This table holds about 1.5 million clones, about 96% found once. This receptor was taken from a man in his thirties or forties in good health. This chain links TRBV18 with TRBJ1-1; D is undetermined. The material sequenced was naive CD4+ T cells sorted from blood. The subset denotes: CD45RA+ positively selected. CDR3 in amino acids: CASSRLSQRAGLNTEAFF. As DNA, the CDR3 is TGTGCCAGCTCACGGTTGTCACAAAGGGCGGGCTTGAACACTGAAGCTTTCTTT.